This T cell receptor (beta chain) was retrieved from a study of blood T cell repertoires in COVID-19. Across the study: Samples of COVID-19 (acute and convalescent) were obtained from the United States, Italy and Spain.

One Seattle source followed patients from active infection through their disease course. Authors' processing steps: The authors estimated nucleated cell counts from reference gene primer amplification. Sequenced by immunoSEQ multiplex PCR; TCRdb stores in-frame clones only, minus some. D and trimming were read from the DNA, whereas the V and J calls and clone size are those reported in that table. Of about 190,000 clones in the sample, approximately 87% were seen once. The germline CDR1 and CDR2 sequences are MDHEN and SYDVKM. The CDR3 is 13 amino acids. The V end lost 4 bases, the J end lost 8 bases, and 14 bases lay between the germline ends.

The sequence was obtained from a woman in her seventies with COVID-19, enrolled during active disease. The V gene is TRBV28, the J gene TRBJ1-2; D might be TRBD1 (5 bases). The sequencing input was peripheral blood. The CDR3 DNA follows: TGTGCCAGCAGTTCGGGAGGGGCGAGGGGCTACACCTTC. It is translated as CASSSGGARGYTF.